This TCR beta chain was sequenced during a study of blood T cell repertoires in COVID-19. Repertoires were generated with immunoSEQ multiplex PCR, while TCRdb's copy carries only in-frame clones and drops some. The table records 320,000 or so clones, about 87% of them present only once. The ends lost 2 bases at V and 3 bases at J; junction bases unmatched: 4. Germline V gene lookup returns CDR1 MGHRA and CDR2 YSYEKL. The CDR3 has 15 residues. Sequencing was done on a sample of PBMCs or T cells enriched from blood (not recorded which). This chain joins TRBV4-1 and TRBJ1-2, with 9 bases aligning to TRBD1. The clonotype comes from a man under 40 who had recovered from COVID-19. CDR3 sequence: CASSQPTGGDYGYTF. As DNA, the CDR3 is TGCGCCAGCAGCCAACCCACAGGGGGCGACTATGGCTACACCTTC.